This T cell receptor (beta chain) appears in the sequencing data of a study of cytomegalovirus exposure and HLA in healthy donors. The study, taken as a whole, reports: Reports state that TCR beta sequences accurately predicted most subjects' HLA-A and HLA-B alleles.

V dropped 0 bases and J dropped 4; count of bases not matched to a gene: 7. This CDR3 has 16 residues. CDR1 and CDR2 from the germline V gene are SGDLS and YYNGEE. Each donor's status was that of a healthy bone marrow donor. Comment on this clone: What it recognizes is unknown.

PCR primers comprised 60 Vbeta and 13 Jbeta primers. Methods used by the authors: In a later analysis, around 10 million of some 80 million unique beta chains occurred in at least two donors. Data came from immunoSEQ multiplex PCR; TCRdb stores just in-frame clones and leaves some out. V, J and clone size reflect that table, while D and trimming were determined from the DNA. The data hold approximately 140,000 clones, with 77% observed a single time. V gene TRBV9 combines with J gene TRBJ1-1; 9 nucleotides line up with TRBD1. This TCR was recovered from a woman aged 60-75 years in good health and CMV-seronegative. Sequences were obtained from PBMCs. In DNA form, the CDR3 reads TGTGCCAGCAGCGTAGGGACAGGGGCTTTGGGCACTGAAGCTTTCTTT. As protein: CASSVGTGALGTEAFF.